Below, 19 T cell receptor beta chains from the same sample are listed, as sequenced in a study of blood T cells in healthy people across ages. A sample-barcoded 5' primer and a J-beta primer mix were used in a second PCR of about 7 to 12 cycles. In TCRdb, the 5' RACE reads were re-called with MiXCR into one record per CDR3 protein. The sample carries about 730,000 distinct CDR3 sequences, 35% to 45% recorded once. Material for sequencing was blood. The receptors come from a woman aged 55-70 years in good health.

The V and J genes are TRBV7-9 and TRBJ2-1, with 8 bases matching TRBD2. The CDR3 is 16 amino acids. CDR1 SEHNR and CDR2 FQNEAQ come from the germline V gene (reference sequence). V lost 3 bases and J lost 6; bases outside the gene matches: 10. The CDR3, as DNA: TGTGCCAGCAGCTTTCAGGCGGGGGGCGCGAGCAATGAGCAGTTCTTC. This sequence encodes CASSFQAGGASNEQFF.

This clonotype showed up just a few times. The V gene is TRBV20-1, the J gene TRBJ2-1, with 9 bases aligning to TRBD1. The junction had 6 bases not matched to a gene; V was cut back by 5 bases and J by 4 bases. The CDR3 length is 14 residues. Germline V gene lookup returns CDR1 DFQATT and CDR2 SNEGSKA (reference sequence). The CDR3, as DNA: TGCAGTGCTGTAACGACAGGGGGGTACAATGAGCAGTTCTTC. Protein product: CSAVTTGGYNEQFF.

This chain connects TRBV6-5 to TRBJ2-3; 8 bases are shared with TRBD2. Germline V CDR1 and CDR2: MNHEY, SVGAGI. The V segment lost 5 bases and the J segment 5 bases; nucleotides outside the gene matches: 3. The CDR3 has 13 amino acids. Here the CDR3 DNA reads TGTGCCAGCAGTCGCCGGGGGGGAGATACGCAGTATTTT. The encoded protein is CASSRRGGDTQYF.

This chain connects TRBV10-3 to TRBJ2-4; 9 bases are a match to TRBD2. The J call could be wrong; TRBJ2-7 is a better fit for the DNA end. This CDR3 comprises 14 residues. Per germline, CDR1 ENHRY and CDR2 SYGVKD. The CDR3, as DNA: TGTGCCATCAGACCCGGACTAGCGATATACGAGCAGTACTTC. It translates to CAIRPGLAIYEQYF.

In this sample, this clonotype turned up many times. The CDR3, as DNA: TGCAGCGTTGAAGGCCGGGACAGCCAAGAGACCCAGTACTTC. It codes for CSVEGRDSQETQYF. The V and J genes are TRBV29-1 and TRBJ2-5; 7 nucleotides match TRBD1. The V gene end was trimmed by 1 base and the J gene end by 1 base; junction bases not matched to a gene: 3. The V gene's germline CDR1 is SQVTM and CDR2 ANQGSEA. The CDR3 runs 14 residues.

This clonotype has at least ten counts. This chain links TRBV20-1 with TRBJ2-3; no firm D call. Trimming took 6 bases from V and 6 from J, leaving 13 bases between them. Per germline, CDR1 DFQATT and CDR2 SNEGSKA (reference sequence). CDR3 length equals 12 residues. The CDR3 here is CSAGSNTDTQYF. CDR3 nucleotides: TGCAGTGCCGGCTCAAATACGGATACGCAGTATTTT.

The V call is TRBV9, the J call TRBJ2-5; D is ambiguous. This CDR3 is built from 13 residues. With 0 bases removed from V and 4 bases from J, the gap between germline ends came to 7 bases. The germline CDR1 and CDR2 sequences are SGDLS and YYNGEE. The CDR3 DNA follows: TGTGCCAGCAGCGTAGAGACTGGAGAGACCCAGTACTTC. Residues: CASSVETGETQYF.

On this clonotype itself: At one of its ends the junction is not consistent with the germline gene, which may arise from a read error. The chain employs TRBV5-1 and TRBJ1-1; D unclear. Germline lookup yields CDR1 SGHRS and CDR2 YFSETQ. The CDR3 totals 18 residues. CDR3: CARSLGMGREHLNTEAFF. CDR3 DNA sequence: TGCGCCCGCAGCTTGGGTATGGGTCGAGAGCACTTGAACACTGAAGCTTTCTTT.

The J gene is TRBJ2-5, the V gene TRBV11-1; D call uncertain. The CDR3 contains 15 residues. In germline, CDR1 is SGHAT, CDR2 FQDESV (reference sequence). The V gene lost 0 bases and the J gene lost 1 base, with 9 bases spanning the gap. Here the CDR3 DNA reads TGTGCCAGCAGCTTAGCGGGGTACAGCCAAGAGACCCAGTACTTC. This sequence encodes CASSLAGYSQETQYF.

The gene calls are TRBV6-2 or TRBV6-3 and TRBJ2-5; no reliable D call. Looked up from germline, CDR1 is MNHEY and CDR2 is SVGEGT. The CDR3 covers 19 residues. Between the trimmed V and J ends, which lost 2 bases and 3 bases, there was a span of 25 bases. CDR3 bases: TGTGCCAGCAGTTACCGAGTCGAGCCAGGCAGAAACACTGAAGAGACCCAGTACTTC. Translation: CASSYRVEPGRNTEETQYF.

This clonotype was detected many times. This chain links TRBV5-1 with TRBJ1-6, with a tentative D call TRBD1 (5 bases). Germline loops: CDR1 SGHRS, CDR2 YFSETQ. V was trimmed by 2 bases and J by 5 bases, leaving 11 bases between them. This CDR3 has 15 residues. This CDR3 reads CASSFSGTDNSPLHF. The CDR3 DNA reads as TGCGCCAGCAGCTTTTCCGGGACCGATAATTCACCCCTCCACTTT.

CDR3 nucleotides: TGCAGCGTTTCCCCTCTAGCGGGGGTCAACAATGAGCAGTTCTTC. Translation gives CSVSPLAGVNNEQFF. This chain connects TRBV29-1 to TRBJ2-1, with 10 bases matching TRBD2. Germline CDR1 is SQVTM and CDR2 is ANQGSEA. V lost 5 bases to trimming and J lost 5 bases; unmatched junction nucleotides: 9. The CDR3 has 15 amino acids.

This rearrangement joins TRBV9 to TRBJ1-6; TRBD1 aligns across 9 bases. Trimming at V came to 0 bases and at J to 7 bases, leaving 5 bases not matched to a gene. CDR3 length: 16 residues. The V gene's germline CDR1 is SGDLS and CDR2 YYNGEE. Written as DNA, the CDR3 is TGTGCCAGCAGCGTAGGGGGGGGACAGGGCAATTCACCCCTCCACTTT. The encoded protein is CASSVGGGQGNSPLHF.

The V and J genes are TRBV4-1 and TRBJ2-2, with a tentative D call TRBD2 (6 bases). The CDR3 contains 18 residues. Between the trimmed V and J ends, which lost 3 bases and 5 bases, there was a span of 22 bases. Germline CDR1 is MGHRA and CDR2 is YSYEKL. The CDR3 spells CASSQNRLDGWLTGELFF. CDR3 sequence (DNA): TGCGCCAGCAGCCAGAACAGACTAGATGGTTGGCTGACCGGGGAGCTGTTTTTT.

V usage is TRBV6-1 and J usage is TRBJ2-3; no clear D gene. V was clipped by 7 bases and J by 4 bases, with 15 bases between them. The CDR3 is made up of 14 amino acids. Germline loops: CDR1 MNHNS, CDR2 SASEGT. CDR3 residues: CASNLEDVADTQYF. Here the CDR3 DNA reads TGTGCCAGCAATCTTGAGGATGTCGCAGATACGCAGTATTTT.

V usage is TRBV3-1 and J usage is TRBJ2-1; D call uncertain. V lost 0 bases and J 10 bases, leaving 13 bases between the germline ends. This CDR3 region has 14 residues. The germline V gene has CDR1 LGHDT and CDR2 YNNKEL (reference sequence). CDR3 nucleotides: TGTGCCAGCAGCCAAGATGTTGCGGTTCGCGAGCAGTTCTTC. As protein: CASSQDVAVREQFF.

This chain joins TRBV7-9 and TRBJ2-7; the D is unclear. Deletions cut 2 bases from V and 2 bases from J, with 13 bases between. The length of the CDR3 is 15 residues. Germline loops: CDR1 SEHNR, CDR2 FQNEAQ (reference sequence). The chain's CDR3 is CASSLSAVGAYEQYF. For the CDR3, the DNA is TGTGCCAGCAGCTTATCGGCAGTTGGGGCCTACGAGCAGTACTTC.

Concerning this clonotype itself: Sequence at one end of the junction differs from germline and may be a read error. The J gene is TRBJ2-1, the V gene TRBV7-9; D remains unclear. The CDR3 sequence is 15 residues long. The germline V gene has CDR1 SEHNR and CDR2 FQNEAQ (reference sequence). CDR3 protein: CANSFQDRGSNEQFF. CDR3 DNA sequence: TGTGCCAACAGCTTCCAAGACCGTGGTAGTAATGAGCAGTTCTTC.

The chain carries TRBV7-2 and TRBJ2-2, with TRBD2 matching 9 bases. After removal of 4 bases from V and 3 bases from J, the junction contained 9 bases not matched to a gene. Per the germline V gene, CDR1 is SGHTA and CDR2 is FQGNSA. CDR3 length: 17 amino acids. Written as DNA, the CDR3 is TGTGCCAGCAGCTCCGTGGCGGCGGGAGGGGACACCGGGGAGCTGTTTTTT. Translation gives CASSSVAAGGDTGELFF.